This T cell receptor (beta chain) was obtained from a study of blood T cell repertoires in COVID-19. Whole-study context: The analysed material was cDNA or gDNA that came from T cells, B-cell-depleted T cells, or PBMCs.

Study processing details: Reference gene primer amplification gave nucleated cell count estimates. The repertoire was sequenced with immunoSEQ multiplex PCR; TCRdb's copy has only in-frame clones and lacks some. That table furnishes V, J and clone size, whereas the DNA furnished D and trimming. The sample has roughly 180,000 clones, more than 80% seen once. The CDR3 spans 16 residues. CDR1 is MGHRA, CDR2 YSYEKL, per germline. The V gene lost 1 base and the J gene lost 3 bases, with 13 bases spanning the gap. Seattle patients were enrolled during active infection and followed longitudinally. The clonotype comes from a woman in her thirties or forties with COVID-19, enrolled during active disease. The V and J genes are TRBV4-1 and TRBJ1-5; D is uncertain. Sequencing used peripheral blood. CDR3 amino acids: CASSQGITHTNQPQHF. CDR3 in DNA: TGCGCCAGCAGCCAAGGAATTACACACACCAATCAGCCCCAGCATTTT.